Listed below are T cell receptor beta chains from one sample, sequenced in a study of T-cell memory formation after mild COVID-19. TCRdb used MiXCR to reprocess the 5' RACE reads, holding one entry per CDR3 protein. The sample yields about 160,000 distinct CDR3 sequences, around a third seen once. Sequencing input: PBMCs or a T cell subset sorted from them (not recorded which). The source is an adult woman who had mild COVID-19 (a few samples of this study predate the infection). Cell type and time point are not known. Both conserved end residues are part of each CDR3. The D gene is left open where the match is weak.

TRBD1 | TRBJ2-7 | TRBV6-2/TRBV6-3 | CASSKTGAREQYF
NA | TRBJ1-2 | TRBV12-5 | CASGGSLRGSGYTF
TRBD2 | TRBJ2-2 | TRBV20-1 | CSASHPGLAGTGELFF
NA | TRBJ2-6 | TRBV9 | CASSVAPSGANVLTF
NA | TRBJ2-7 | TRBV3-1 | CASSQESLSYEQYF
NA | TRBJ1-1 | TRBV19 | CASSIGDGGRPNTEAFF
NA | TRBJ2-7 | TRBV14 | CASSQVGPGEQYF
NA | TRBJ2-2 | TRBV19 | CATSVVGGPNTGELFF
NA | TRBJ2-4 | TRBV11-2 | CASSSVGQFGDIQYF
TRBD2 | TRBJ2-2 | TRBV24-1 | CATSVSLAGRTGELFF
NA | TRBJ1-4 | TRBV30 | CAWARGRGQINPTNEKLFF
NA | TRBJ2-3 | TRBV20-1 | CSAPMWASFDTQYF
NA | TRBJ2-5 | TRBV10-3 | CAISESGTLGETQYF
NA | TRBJ2-3 | TRBV5-1 | CASSSDRPTDTQYF